This is a list of T cell receptor beta chains from one sample in a study of glioma-infiltrating T cells after dendritic cell vaccination. TCRdb keeps only in-frame clones here, not all; method: immunoSEQ multiplex PCR. The sample has about 92,000 clones, about nine tenths seen once. Sequenced here: blood, sampled before dendritic cell vaccination. These receptors originate from a human donor with glioblastoma. The CDR3 runs from the conserved cysteine through the conserved F or W. D genes are given only for firm matches. Size is stated for part of the rows, as once, few or many counts, or as a class when the clone is expanded.

j_gene | abundance | v_gene | d_gene | CDR3nt | CDR3aa
TRBJ2-7 | - | TRBV6-5 | - | TGTGCCAGCAGTTACAGCAGGGTGAAACATTACGAGCAGTACTTC | CASSYSRVKHYEQYF
TRBJ1-1 | once | TRBV29-1 | - | TGCAGCGTTGAAGAGGCAGGGAGGGGTGAAGCTTTCTTT | CSVEEAGRGEAFF
TRBJ1-1 | - | TRBV6-5 | TRBD1 | TGTGCCAGCAGTTCGCTCCGGACAGGGAGGAACACTGAAGCTTTCTTT | CASSSLRTGRNTEAFF
TRBJ2-3 | - | TRBV28 | TRBD2 | TGTGCCAGCAGTTTACAGCTAGCGGGAGCATGGACAGATACGCAGTATTTT | CASSLQLAGAWTDTQYF
TRBJ2-1 | - | TRBV28 | TRBD1 | TGTGCCAGCAGTAGGGACAGGGATTATGAGCAGTTCTTC | CASSRDRDYEQFF
TRBJ2-2 | - | TRBV5-1 | TRBD2 | TGCGCCAGCAGCTCGTCCAGCGGGGCGATCACCGGGGAGCTGTTTTTT | CASSSSSGAITGELFF
TRBJ2-7 | - | TRBV15 | TRBD1 | TGTGCCACCAGCAGAGAGGGACAGGGAGAGTACGAGCAGTACTTC | CATSREGQGEYEQYF
TRBJ1-5 | - | TRBV5-6 | TRBD1 | TGTGCCAGCAGCGCCGGACAGGGGGTTAGGCAGCCCCAGCATTTT | CASSAGQGVRQPQHF
TRBJ2-7 | - | TRBV29-1 | - | TGCAGCGTTGAGACAGCCCTTTGGGAGCAGTACTTC | CSVETALWEQYF
TRBJ2-7 | few | TRBV19 | TRBD1 | TGTGCCAGTACCCCTACGGGACAGGGACTACTACGCGAGCAGTACTTC | CASTPTGQGLLREQYF
TRBJ2-1 | - | TRBV5-6 | TRBD1 | TGTGCCAGCAGCGCGGGACAGGAGTACAATGAGCAGTTCTTC | CASSAGQEYNEQFF
TRBJ1-1 | - | TRBV15 | - | TGTGCCACCAGCAGAGAACGGGGTGAAGCTTTCTTT | CATSRERGEAFF
TRBJ1-4 | - | TRBV2 | TRBD1 | TGTGCCAGCAGTGGACAGGGCGCTAATGAAAAACTGTTTTTT | CASSGQGANEKLFF
TRBJ2-7 | - | TRBV7-2 | TRBD1 | TGTGCCAGCAGCTTAGATCCGACAGGGGTGTACGAGCAGTACTTC | CASSLDPTGVYEQYF
TRBJ2-2 | - | TRBV2 | - | TGTGCCAGCAGTAGCGGGTCGAACACCGGGGAGCTGTTTTTT | CASSSGSNTGELFF
TRBJ2-7 | - | TRBV29-1 | TRBD2 | TGCAGCGTTGTGGGAGGGGACCCCTACGAGCAGTACTTC | CSVVGGDPYEQYF
TRBJ1-2 | - | TRBV9 | - | TGTGCCAGCAGCGTAGCAGAGCGGAGGGGAGCGGACTATGGCTACACCTTC | CASSVAERRGADYGYTF
TRBJ2-7 | - | TRBV6-5 | TRBD2 | TGTGCCAGCAGTGGGACTAGCGGGTCCTACGAGCAGTACTTC | CASSGTSGSYEQYF
TRBJ1-2 | - | TRBV27 | - | TGTGCCAGCAGCTTGGAGGGGTTCGGCTATGGCTACACCTTC | CASSLEGFGYGYTF
TRBJ1-1 | - | TRBV5-1 | TRBD1 | TGCGCCAGCAGCCCCGGGGACAGGAAGAAGAACACTGAAGCTTTCTTT | CASSPGDRKKNTEAFF
TRBJ2-1 | - | TRBV7-2 | - | TGTGCCAGCAGCCGTGGGACAGGGTTTAGCGGGAGCTCCTACAATGAGCAGTTCTTC | CASSRGTGFSGSSYNEQFF
TRBJ2-7 | - | TRBV14 | TRBD2 | TGTGCCAGCAGCCAAGATCTAGCGGTCTCTAGGGAGCAGTACTTC | CASSQDLAVSREQYF
TRBJ2-1 | - | TRBV7-2 | - | TGTGCCAGCAGTGTTGAGGATCAATACAATGAGCAGTTCTTC | CASSVEDQYNEQFF
TRBJ1-5 | few | TRBV5-6 | TRBD1 | TGTGCCAGCAGACAGAGACAGGGAGATCAGCCCCAGCATTTT | CASRQRQGDQPQHF
TRBJ1-1 | - | TRBV4-1 | - | TGCGCCAGCAGCCAGGGCGACGGGGAATTAAACACTGAAGCTTTCTTT | CASSQGDGELNTEAFF
TRBJ1-5 | - | TRBV10-1 | - | TGCGCCAGCAGTGAGAGGGGAGGAGACTATAGCAATCAGCCCCAGCATTTT | CASSERGGDYSNQPQHF
TRBJ2-7 | - | TRBV28 | TRBD1 | TGTGCCAGCAGTTTAGACAGGGGGTACGACGAGCAGTACTTC | CASSLDRGYDEQYF
TRBJ1-1 | once | TRBV18 | - | TGTGCCAGCTCACCACCCGGGAGCACAATAAACACTGAAGCTTTCTTT | CASSPPGSTINTEAFF
TRBJ2-1 | - | TRBV5-6 | TRBD1 | TGTGCCAGCAGCTTGAACCCCGGGACAGGGAACAATGAGCAGTTCTTC | CASSLNPGTGNNEQFF
TRBJ1-2 | - | TRBV5-8 | TRBD1 | TGTGCCAGCAGCGTCACAGGGGACTTCTATGGCTACACCTTC | CASSVTGDFYGYTF
TRBJ2-5 | - | TRBV2 | - | TGTGCCACCAAGGGGGACCAAGAGACCCAGTACTTC | CATKGDQETQYF
TRBJ1-4 | - | TRBV9 | - | TGTGCCAGCAGTCCTAGGCTTCATGATGAAAAACTGTTTTTT | CASSPRLHDEKLFF
TRBJ1-2 | - | TRBV6-5 | - | TGTGCCAGCAGTACAGGGCAACCGTCTAACTATGGCTACACCTTC | CASSTGQPSNYGYTF
TRBJ2-7 | - | TRBV27 | TRBD2 | TGTGCCAGCACCGCCAGCGGAAACAGCGGGGCCGAGCAGTACTTC | CASTASGNSGAEQYF
TRBJ1-5 | - | TRBV7-9 | - | TGTGCCAGCGACTCTACCACAGGAATTAGCAATCAGCCCCAGCATTTT | CASDSTTGISNQPQHF
TRBJ2-5 | - | TRBV6-5 | - | TGTGCCAGCAGAAATGAGGAGGAGACCCAGTACTTC | CASRNEEETQYF
TRBJ2-7 | - | TRBV28 | - | TGTGCCAGCAGCACTCCGGGGGAAGCAGGTAGTGAGCAGTACTTC | CASSTPGEAGSEQYF
TRBJ1-1 | - | TRBV2 | - | TGTGCCAGTCGCGGGGAGCTGAACACTGAAGCTTTCTTT | CASRGELNTEAFF
TRBJ1-5 | - | TRBV2 | TRBD1 | TGTGCCAGCAGTATCGACAGGGGTGGACAGCCCCAGCATTTT | CASSIDRGGQPQHF
TRBJ1-5 | - | TRBV7-9 | - | TGTGCCAGCAGCTTAGGCTCGGGGCCCCAGCATTTT | CASSLGSGPQHF
TRBJ2-3 | once | TRBV7-6 | TRBD2 | TGTGCCAGCAGCTTAAAAGGACCCGAACTAGCGAATACGCAGTATTTT | CASSLKGPELANTQYF
TRBJ1-1 | - | TRBV30 | TRBD1 | TGTGCCTGGAGTGAGGACAGGGGCACTGAAGCTTTCTTT | CAWSEDRGTEAFF
TRBJ2-7 | - | TRBV7-6 | - | TGTGCCAGCAGCTTAATCCGGGGTAGCGAGCAGTACTTC | CASSLIRGSEQYF
TRBJ2-5 | - | TRBV7-2 | - | TGTGCCAGCAGACGAAACCTAGCAGCCGAGACCCAGTACTTC | CASRRNLAAETQYF
TRBJ2-7 | - | TRBV27 | TRBD2 | TGTGCCAGCAGTTTATCTGCTAGCGGGGCCCCCTACGAGCAGTACTTC | CASSLSASGAPYEQYF
TRBJ1-2 | few | TRBV7-9 | - | TGTGCCAGCAGCTTTGGGGGGTATGGCTACACCTTC | CASSFGGYGYTF
TRBJ1-4 | - | TRBV9 | - | TGTGCCAGCAGCGTAGGGGCAGCAACTAATGAAAAACTGTTTTTT | CASSVGAATNEKLFF
TRBJ2-5 | - | TRBV7-6 | TRBD2 | TGTGCCAGCAGCCTCCGCGCTAGCGGAGATCAAGAGACCCAGTACTTC | CASSLRASGDQETQYF
TRBJ2-1 | - | TRBV29-1 | - | TGCAGCGTTATACTGATAGCAGACAATGAGCAGTTCTTC | CSVILIADNEQFF
TRBJ2-3 | - | TRBV13 | TRBD2 | TGTGCCAGCAGTTATAGATCCGTGGGACTAGCGATAGATACGCAGTATTTT | CASSYRSVGLAIDTQYF
TRBJ1-2 | once | TRBV6-5 | TRBD1 | TGTGCCAGCAGTTACTCGAGGGACAGGGTTGCCTATGGCTACACCTTC | CASSYSRDRVAYGYTF
TRBJ2-3 | once | TRBV19 | TRBD2 | TGTGCCAGTAGTGGGAGGGACTACCGTAGCACAGATACGCAGTATTTT | CASSGRDYRSTDTQYF
TRBJ2-4 | - | TRBV5-1 | TRBD1 | TGCGCCAGCAGCTCGGACAGGGCGGGGGCCAAAAACATTCAGTACTTC | CASSSDRAGAKNIQYF